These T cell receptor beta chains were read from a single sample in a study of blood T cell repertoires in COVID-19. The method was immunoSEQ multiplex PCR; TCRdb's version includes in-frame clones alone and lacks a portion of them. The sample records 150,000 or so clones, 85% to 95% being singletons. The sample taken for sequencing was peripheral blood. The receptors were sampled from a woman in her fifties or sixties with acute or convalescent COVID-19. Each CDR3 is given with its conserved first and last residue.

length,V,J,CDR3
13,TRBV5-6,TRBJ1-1,CASTRSGVTEAFF
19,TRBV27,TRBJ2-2,CASQVIAGVIGRHTGELFF
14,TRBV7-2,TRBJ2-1,CASSTGTGSNEQFF
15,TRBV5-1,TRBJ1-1,CASSSWAGDEGEAFF
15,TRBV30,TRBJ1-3,CAWSVTRGQGNTIYF
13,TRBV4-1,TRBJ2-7,CASSQDSLAEQYF
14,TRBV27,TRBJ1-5,CASSFQGSNQPQHF
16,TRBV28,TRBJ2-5,CASSLGLRGAQETQYF
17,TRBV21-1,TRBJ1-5,CASSARDEQGGWQPQHF
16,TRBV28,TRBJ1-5,CASSYPQGIGNQPQHF
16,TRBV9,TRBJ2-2,CASSVLQDANTGELFF
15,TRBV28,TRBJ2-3,CASSPTGTSTDTQYF
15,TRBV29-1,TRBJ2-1,CSGKTSGRVFNEQFF
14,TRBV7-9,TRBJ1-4,CASSLQGFNEKLFF
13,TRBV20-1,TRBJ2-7,CSASPTSLGEQYF
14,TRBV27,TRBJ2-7,CASSPWTGDDEQYF
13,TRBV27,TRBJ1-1,CASSLSGGTEAFF
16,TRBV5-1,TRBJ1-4,CASSPGQADRLEKLFF
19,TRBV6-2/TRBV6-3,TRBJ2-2,CASSYQNLAGVRNTGELFF
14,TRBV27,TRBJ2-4,CASRPTGKSNIQYF
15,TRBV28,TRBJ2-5,CASSPRTSGGETQYF
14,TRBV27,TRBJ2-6,CASSLRADGRVLTF
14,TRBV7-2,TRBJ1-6,CASSWTGARAPLHF
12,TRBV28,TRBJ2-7,CASQETSYEQYF
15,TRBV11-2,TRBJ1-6,CASSLGQGSSSPLHF
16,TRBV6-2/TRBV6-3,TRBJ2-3,CASSLASGGYTDTQYF
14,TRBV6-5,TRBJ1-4,CASRPGQGNEKLFF
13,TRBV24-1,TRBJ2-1,CAIGGGSYNEQFF
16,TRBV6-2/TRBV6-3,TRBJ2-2,CASSNPTSGNTGELFF
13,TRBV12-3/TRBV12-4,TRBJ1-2,CASTENSMRGYTF
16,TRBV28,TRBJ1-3,CASSPVGQGLINTIYF
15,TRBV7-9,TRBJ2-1,CASSPGLAGTIEQFF
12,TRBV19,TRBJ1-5,CATTHSNQPQHF
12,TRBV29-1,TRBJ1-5,CSVELTGGPQHF
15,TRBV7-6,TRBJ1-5,CASSEGGRSNQPQHF
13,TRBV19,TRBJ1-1,CASSIVGGPGAFF
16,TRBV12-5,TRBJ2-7,CASGLVLGQGHYEQYF
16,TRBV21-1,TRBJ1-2,CASSKDGAGGGYGYTF
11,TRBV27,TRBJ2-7,CASSLYPVMYF